The sequence of this T cell receptor (beta chain) was determined in a study of OX40 agonist ivuxolimab in advanced cancers. V was pared by 2 bases and J by 8 bases, with 15 bases between. Per the germline V gene, CDR1 is MNHEY and CDR2 is SVGAGI. This CDR3 is built from 14 residues. Clones were read by immunoSEQ multiplex PCR, and TCRdb kept only the in-frame ones, dropping some. Of tens of thousands of clones listed, approximately 90% are singletons. The genes are TRBV6-5 and TRBJ1-2, with a tentative D call TRBD1 (5 bases). Material: CD4+ or CD8+ T cells sorted from blood, obtained in a trial of the OX40 agonist ivuxolimab. The clonotype was recovered from an adult with an advanced solid tumor such as melanoma, head and neck, liver or kidney cancer. The CDR3 region is CASSYRDRGDGYTF. The CDR3 DNA is TGTGCCAGCAGTTACCGCGATAGGGGTGACGGCTACACCTTC.